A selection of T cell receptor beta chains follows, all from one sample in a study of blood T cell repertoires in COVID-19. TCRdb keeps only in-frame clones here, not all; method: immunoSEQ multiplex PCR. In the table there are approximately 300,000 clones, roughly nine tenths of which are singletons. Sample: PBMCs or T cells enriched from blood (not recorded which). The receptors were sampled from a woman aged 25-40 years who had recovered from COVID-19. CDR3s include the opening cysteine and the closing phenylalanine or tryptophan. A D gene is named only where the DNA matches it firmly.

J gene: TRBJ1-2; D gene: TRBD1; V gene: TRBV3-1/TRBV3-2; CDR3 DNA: TGTGCCAGCAGCCCACTAAGCGGGACAGGGCACAATGGCTACACCTTC; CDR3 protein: CASSPLSGTGHNGYTF
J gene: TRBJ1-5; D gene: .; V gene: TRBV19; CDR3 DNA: TGTGCCAGTAGTATAGTTTCCGCGGGCCCTCAGCCCCAGCATTTT; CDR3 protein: CASSIVSAGPQPQHF
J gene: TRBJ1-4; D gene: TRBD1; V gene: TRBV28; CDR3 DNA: TGTGCCAGCAGTTTAACCGTCGGGACAGCCTCAACTAATGAAAAACTGTTTTTT; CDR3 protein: CASSLTVGTASTNEKLFF
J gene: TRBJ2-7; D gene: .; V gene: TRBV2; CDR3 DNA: TGTGCCAGCAGCGCGGTCTACGAGCAGTACTTC; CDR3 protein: CASSAVYEQYF
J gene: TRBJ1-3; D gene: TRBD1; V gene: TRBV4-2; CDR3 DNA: TGTGCCAGCAGCCAGTCTAGGGACAGCTCTGGAAACACCATATATTTT; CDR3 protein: CASSQSRDSSGNTIYF
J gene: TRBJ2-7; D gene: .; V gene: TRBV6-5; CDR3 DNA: TGTGCCAGCTCTACTGCCCTCAGCGAATCCTACGAGCAGTACTTC; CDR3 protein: CASSTALSESYEQYF
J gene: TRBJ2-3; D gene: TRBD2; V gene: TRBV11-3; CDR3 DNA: TGTGCCAGCAGCTTAGAGACGACTAGCGGGGGGGTTCCAGATACGCAGTATTTT; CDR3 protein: CASSLETTSGGVPDTQYF
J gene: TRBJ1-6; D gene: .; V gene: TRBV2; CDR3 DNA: TGTGCCAGCAGTGTAGTACAGAACTATAATTCACCCCTCCACTTT; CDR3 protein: CASSVVQNYNSPLHF
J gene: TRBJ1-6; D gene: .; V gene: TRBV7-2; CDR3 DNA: TGTGCCAGCACACTAACACCGGGTTGGAATTCACCCCTCCACTTT; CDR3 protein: CASTLTPGWNSPLHF
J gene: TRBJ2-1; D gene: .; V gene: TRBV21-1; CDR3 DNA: TGTGCCAGCAGCCAAAGACAGGCCCGCTCCTACAATGAGCAGTTCTTC; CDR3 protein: CASSQRQARSYNEQFF